The sequence of this T cell receptor (beta chain) was determined in a study of cytotoxic CD8 clonotypes in ibrutinib-treated CLL. In its sample, this clone was seen a few times. Its antigen is currently unknown. Findings and caveats of the study: Age-matched healthy donor levels were exceeded by baseline clonality, which tracked circulating CD8+ T-cell counts. Sustained-remission and progressing patients had different sampling times.

CDR1 and CDR2 from the germline V gene are MGHRA and YSYEKL. V lost 3 bases to trimming and J lost 0 bases, with 21 bases between them. CDR3 length: 18 residues. Sequencing was designed to attain a depth spanning 1 in 200,000 to 1 in 1 million T cells. TCRdb's copy holds only in-frame clones and misses some; the assay was immunoSEQ multiplex PCR. The sample includes about 50,000 clones, more than 55% of them seen just once. Here the sequenced sample was PBMCs, taken after 24 months of ibrutinib treatment. The chain is built from TRBV4-1 and TRBJ2-7, with D tentatively TRBD2 (6 bases). This TCR came from a human donor with chronic lymphocytic leukemia. CDR3 residues: CASSHVDFLGGSSYEQYF. In DNA form, the CDR3 reads TGCGCCAGCAGCCATGTAGACTTCCTTGGGGGGAGCTCCTACGAGCAGTACTTC.